This TCR beta chain was observed in a study of regulatory T cells in long-lasting Graves disease (dated by TCRdb to 2020 to 2022). Regarding the research as a whole: Antithyroid drugs had been taken for less than 3 months by newly diagnosed Graves' disease patients. Patients with persistent Graves' disease were compared with patients with newly diagnosed Graves' disease using TCR sequencing and RNA sequencing of peripheral blood. The study was conducted in China and was registered as a clinical trial. A total of about 33 samples underwent TCR sequencing: roughly 13 from persistent and 20 from newly diagnosed Graves' disease patients.

The sample's time point, from its label and the paper: newly diagnosed GD, antithyroid drugs for less than 3 months. For both TCR sequencing and RNA sequencing, RNA was extracted from PBMCs using TRIzol. The diagnosis of Graves' disease followed American Thyroid Association guidelines. Patients for the study were recruited at an endocrinology department in Xi'an, China. Each patient gave around 9 milliliters of peripheral blood, collected in an EDTA anticoagulant tube. Ficoll Paque Plus density gradient separation was used to isolate PBMCs, and no further T cell sorting was performed. An Agilent 2100 Bioanalyzer and agarose gel were used to assess RNA quality, and a NanoDrop 2000 was used to measure RNA concentration. Library generation was performed with multiplex PCR. The sequencing machine was an Illumina HiSeq 4000. iRepertoire HTBI primers and Arm-PCR amplification of CDR3 regions were used to construct TCR beta libraries. Gel purification was performed on PCR products prior to sequencing. The authors' analysis ran thus. Across samples, 60 to 70 TRBV and 14 TRBJ segments were identified and used for gene usage analysis of CDR3 amino acid clonotypes. COPE and FqMerger were used to merge filtered high-quality paired reads into contigs. BLAST was used to align contigs to IMGT TRBV, TRBD and TRBJ reference genes, and CDR3 was defined according to IMGT. Highly expanded clones were defined as clonotypes with a frequency above 0.1%. Repertoire diversity was measured by Shannon entropy, and V-J evenness by the Gini coefficient. Public clonotypes were defined as clonotypes shared by more than one individual. TCRdb ran its own pipeline on the public reads, namely fastp trimming at Q25 and MiXCR clone calling, and kept in-frame beta chains. When rows share a CDR3 protein, they turn into one entry using the most common DNA and genes. The V and J calls and clone size are TCRdb's, not the authors'. This sample comprises 250,000 to 300,000 distinct CDR3 sequences, 15% to 20% of them detected only once. The top ten constitute 14% of the sample.

CDR1 and CDR2, looked up from the germline V gene (reference sequence), are DFQATT and SNEGSKA. Trimming takes 6 bases from V and 5 bases from J, and the germline ends sit 22 bases apart. The CDR3 sequence holds 15 residues, the cysteine and phenylalanine included. The CDR3 DNA has 45 bases and is translated from base 1. This clonotype appeared a single time. The antigen this receptor binds is unknown. Per-nucleotide qualities are absent, and no much larger clonotype sits a single base away. A lone read gives weak evidence. Beyond this particular receptor, the publication reports: Preferential use of TRBV28, TRBJ1-2 and TRBJ2-5 was observed in persistent disease, whereas TRBV20-1 and TRBJ2-1 were favored in newly diagnosed disease. The authors noted that the small sample size was a limitation that may lower accuracy. Only the TCR beta chain was sequenced and analyzed. The study examined only peripheral blood because the primary lesion, thyroid tissue, could not be accessed. Compared with newly diagnosed patients, patients with persistent Graves' disease had lower TCR Shannon entropy and fewer highly expanded clones, which suggests clonal expansion. Persistent patients shared more public clonotypes among themselves (around 2,700) than newly diagnosed patients did (approximately 870).

The same sample was also used in a study of T cells in Graves' hyperthyroidism and ophthalmopathy. The other study reports the following: Stable Graves' hyperthyroidism was defined as no progression to ophthalmopathy during 18 months of follow-up. Hyperthyroidism patients were newly diagnosed, with disease duration under 2 months, and aged 18 to 65 years. Any patient with an uncontrolled infection, another autoimmune disease, pregnancy or lactation was excluded. Diagnoses relied on clinical symptoms, serum thyroxine and TRAb, thyroid ultrasound and orbital computed tomography. The first round of RT-PCR for the TCR CDR3 was performed with the HTBI primer set and the Qiagen OneStep RT-PCR kit. Blood samples also contained most of the expanded thyroid clonotypes (frequency above 0.001), which suggests that blood repertoires may reflect thyroid immune responses. In cross-validation, a model built on a 13 V-J signature told ophthalmopathy apart from stable hyperthyroidism with about 90% sensitivity and around 84% specificity, and in testing the same model reached 80%/75%. In validation, the model predicted progression to ophthalmopathy with 55% to 71% sensitivity and 72% to 85% specificity, a median of 6.5 months before onset. A discovery cohort of fewer than 110 patients, 43 with Graves' ophthalmopathy and fewer than 65 with stable Graves' hyperthyroidism, was used to find distinguishing TCR V-J signatures. An independent validation cohort of under 20 hyperthyroidism patients and more than 15 patients who later progressed to ophthalmopathy tested prospective prediction of ophthalmopathy. The 75 to 100 discovery patients were randomly divided into training and test sets at a 7:3 ratio. In several Graves' hyperthyroidism patients, the study also compared T-cell repertoires from thyroid tissue with T-cell repertoires from blood. After blood sampling, hyperthyroidism patients were treated with methimazole at a starting dose of 30 mg daily, and ophthalmopathy patients were treated with high-dose intravenous methylprednisolone. Libraries were constructed in a second round of multiplex PCR, after which size selection and purification were performed. The libraries were sequenced on an Illumina HiSeq2000 using paired-end 100 bp reads. Raw data were processed with SOAPnuke, discarding reads with adapters, uncalled bases, mean Phred below 15, or no exact constant-primer or identifier match. COPE v1.2.5 was used to merge the high-quality paired reads, and each unique nucleotide sequence was defined as a clonotype. MiTCR v1.1 was used to align clonotypes to the IMGT TRBV, TRBD and TRBJ reference segments. Analysis was restricted to V-J combinations with a frequency above 0.0001, which covered roughly 99% of repertoires. A TCS score was defined as the ratio of F50 (clonal expansion) to E x V (chaos), with BLOSUM62-based TCRdist applied between CDR3 peptides within each V-J. Welch's t-statistics and random forest reduced just over 500 V-J features to under 15, which were used in a naive Bayes classifier (R e1071). Sample size was not statistically predetermined, and blinding of investigators to group allocation was not performed. The paper describes TCR Vbeta CDR3 sequencing of fewer than 150 peripheral blood samples, made up of 43 ophthalmopathy patients, roughly 75 hyperthyroidism patients and 17 progressor patients.

The sample in question was peripheral blood mononuclear cells (PBMCs), obtained at new diagnosis, from a patient treated with antithyroid drugs. This chain joins TRBV20-1 to TRBJ1-2, and the D gene may be TRBD1, 5 bases matching. This receptor was identified in a woman in her 30s with Graves disease. Donor details come from another sample of the same person, matched by shared clones. The bases read TGCAGTGCGTTCCTCGGGGCAGTTATTGGTTATGGCTACACCTTC. Translation gives CSAFLGAVIGYGYTF.